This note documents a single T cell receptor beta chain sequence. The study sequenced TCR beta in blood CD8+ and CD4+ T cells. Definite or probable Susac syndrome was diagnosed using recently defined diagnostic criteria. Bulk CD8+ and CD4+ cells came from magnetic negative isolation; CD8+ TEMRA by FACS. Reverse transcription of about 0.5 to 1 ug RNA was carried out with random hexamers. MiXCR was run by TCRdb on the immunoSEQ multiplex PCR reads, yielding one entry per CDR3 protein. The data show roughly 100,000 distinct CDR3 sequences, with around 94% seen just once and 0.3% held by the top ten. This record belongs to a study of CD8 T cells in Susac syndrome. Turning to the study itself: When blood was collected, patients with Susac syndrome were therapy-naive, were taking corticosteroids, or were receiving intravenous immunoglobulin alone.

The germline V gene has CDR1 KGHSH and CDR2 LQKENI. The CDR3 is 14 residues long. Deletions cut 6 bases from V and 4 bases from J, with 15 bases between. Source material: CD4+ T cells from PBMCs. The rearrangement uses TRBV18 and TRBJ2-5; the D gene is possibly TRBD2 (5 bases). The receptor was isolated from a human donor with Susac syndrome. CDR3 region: CASSRAGPAETQYF. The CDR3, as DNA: TGTGCCAGCTCTCGGGCGGGTCCCGCAGAGACCCAGTACTTC.